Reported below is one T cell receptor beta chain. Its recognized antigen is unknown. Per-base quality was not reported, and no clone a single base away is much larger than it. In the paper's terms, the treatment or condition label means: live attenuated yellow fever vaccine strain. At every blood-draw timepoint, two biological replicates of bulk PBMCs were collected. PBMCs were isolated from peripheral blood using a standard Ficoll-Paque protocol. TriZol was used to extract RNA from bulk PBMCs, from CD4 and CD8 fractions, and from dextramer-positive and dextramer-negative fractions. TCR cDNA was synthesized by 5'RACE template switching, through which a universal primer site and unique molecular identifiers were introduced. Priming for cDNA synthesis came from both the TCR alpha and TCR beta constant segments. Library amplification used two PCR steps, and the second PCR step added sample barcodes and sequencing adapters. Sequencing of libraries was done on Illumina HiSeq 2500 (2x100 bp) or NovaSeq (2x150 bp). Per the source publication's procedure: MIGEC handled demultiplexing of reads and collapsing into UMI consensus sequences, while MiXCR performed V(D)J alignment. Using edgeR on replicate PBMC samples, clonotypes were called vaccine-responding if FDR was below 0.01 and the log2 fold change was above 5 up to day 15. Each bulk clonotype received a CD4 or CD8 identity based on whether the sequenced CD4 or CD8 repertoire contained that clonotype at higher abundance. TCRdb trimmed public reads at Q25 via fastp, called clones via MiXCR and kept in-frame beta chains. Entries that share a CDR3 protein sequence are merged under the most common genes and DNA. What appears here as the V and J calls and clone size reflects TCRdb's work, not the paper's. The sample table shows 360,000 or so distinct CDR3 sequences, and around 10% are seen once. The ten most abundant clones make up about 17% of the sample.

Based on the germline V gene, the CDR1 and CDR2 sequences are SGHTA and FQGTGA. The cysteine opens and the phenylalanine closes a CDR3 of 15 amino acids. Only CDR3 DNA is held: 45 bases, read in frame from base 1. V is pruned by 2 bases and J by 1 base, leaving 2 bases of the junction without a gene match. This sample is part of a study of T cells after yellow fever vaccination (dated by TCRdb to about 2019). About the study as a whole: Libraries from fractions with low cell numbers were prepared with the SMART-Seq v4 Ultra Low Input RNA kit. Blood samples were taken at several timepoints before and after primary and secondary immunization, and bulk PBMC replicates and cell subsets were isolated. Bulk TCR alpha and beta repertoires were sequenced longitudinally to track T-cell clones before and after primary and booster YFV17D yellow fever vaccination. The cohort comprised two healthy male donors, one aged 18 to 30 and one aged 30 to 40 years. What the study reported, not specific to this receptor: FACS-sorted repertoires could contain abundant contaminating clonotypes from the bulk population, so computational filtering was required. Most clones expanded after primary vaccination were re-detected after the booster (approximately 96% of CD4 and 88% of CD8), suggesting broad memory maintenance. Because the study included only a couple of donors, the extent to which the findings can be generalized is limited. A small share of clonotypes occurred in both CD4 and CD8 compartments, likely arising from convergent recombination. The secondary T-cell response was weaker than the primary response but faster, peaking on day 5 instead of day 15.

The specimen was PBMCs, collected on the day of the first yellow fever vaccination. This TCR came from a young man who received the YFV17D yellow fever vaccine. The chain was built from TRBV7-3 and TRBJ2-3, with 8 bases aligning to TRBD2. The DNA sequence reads TGTGCCAGCAGCTTATATAGCGGGGGCACAGATACGCAGTATTTT. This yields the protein CASSLYSGGTDTQYF.